One sample yielded the 6 T cell receptor beta chains listed below, sequenced in a study of T cells in Graves' hyperthyroidism and ophthalmopathy. RNA transcripts served as the template for amplifying TCR beta CDR3 regions. Primed by the HTBI set, a first-round RT-PCR was run on the TCR CDR3. One entry per CDR3 protein results from TCRdb running MiXCR on the multiplex PCR reads. The data contain about 610,000 distinct CDR3 sequences, roughly 50% of them singletons. The material sequenced was peripheral blood or thyroid tissue (not recorded which). These receptors all stem from a woman younger than 30 with Graves' hyperthyroidism.

This clonotype was detected many times. The chain employs TRBV3-1 and TRBJ2-7; the match to TRBD1 covers 7 bases. The germline V gene encodes CDR1 LGHDT and CDR2 YNNKEL (reference sequence). V gave up 2 bases and J gave up 4 bases; unmatched junction bases: 8. The CDR3 has 15 amino acids. The CDR3 loop reads CASSQSQGYGYEQYF. In DNA, the CDR3 is TGTGCCAGCAGCCAATCACAGGGGTACGGATACGAGCAGTACTTC.

The count of this clonotype is one. J is TRBJ1-1 and V is TRBV19, with D unresolved. CDR3 size: 16 residues. Between the trimmed V and J ends, which lost 0 bases and 2 bases, there was a span of 13 bases. Germline V gene lookup returns CDR1 LNHDA and CDR2 SQIVND (reference sequence). Here the CDR3 reads CASSIDWSTGNTEAFF. The DNA of the CDR3 is TGTGCCAGTAGTATAGATTGGAGCACTGGAAACACTGAAGCTTTCTTT.

This chain connects TRBV7-9 to TRBJ1-1; TRBD1 aligns across 7 bases. Germline trimming cut 11 bases from V and 7 bases from J; bases unmatched to any gene: 10. The germline V gene has CDR1 SEHNR and CDR2 FQNEAQ (reference sequence). The CDR3 has 12 residues. The CDR3 region has the DNA TGTGCCGCGGCTCTAGGGGGCAGTGAAGCTTTCTTT. Translation gives CAAALGGSEAFF.

This clonotype came up many times. The chain recombines TRBV12-3 or TRBV12-4 with TRBJ1-6; 10 positions match TRBD1. The CDR3 extends over 16 amino acids. V lost 1 base, J lost 10 bases, and 7 bases stayed unmatched. The CDR3 DNA follows: TGTGCCAGCAGTTTAGGGAGACAGGGGGCGGGCTCACCCCTCCACTTT. Protein: CASSLGRQGAGSPLHF.

The gene calls are TRBV5-1 and TRBJ2-7; 9 bases agree with TRBD2. Losses at the gene ends were 7 bases for V and 7 bases for J; bases not matched to a gene: 12. CDR1 is SGHRS and CDR2 is YFSETQ in the germline V gene. There are 14 residues in the CDR3. CDR3 loop: CASRKAGGPEEQYF. The CDR3 DNA follows: TGCGCCAGCCGGAAGGCGGGAGGGCCTGAAGAGCAGTACTTC. The full variable domain, rest sourced from reference TRBV5-1 and TRBJ2-7, is KAGVTQTPRYLIKTRGQQVTLSCSPISGHRSVSWYQQTPGQGLQFLFEYFSETQRNKGNFPGRFSGRQFSNSRSEMNVSTLELGDSALYLCASRKAGGPEEQYFGPGTRLTVT.

The rearrangement uses TRBV15 and TRBJ2-5, with TRBD1 matching over 7 bases. The germline CDR1 and CDR2 sequences are LNHNV and YYDKDF (reference sequence). This CDR3 contains 16 residues. V shed 2 bases and J 2 bases; nucleotides not matched to a gene: 8. The CDR3 nucleotides read TGTGCCACCAGCAGACTTGAGACAGGGCGACAAGAGACCCAGTACTTC. Protein product: CATSRLETGRQETQYF.